The clone carrying this TCR beta chain was found a few times. PCR was run on genomic DNA. Amplification of the beta chain CDR3 used 30 forward and 13 reverse multiplex primers. TCRdb re-analysed the multiplex PCR reads in MiXCR, keeping a single row per CDR3 protein. The sample records 250,000 to 300,000 distinct CDR3 sequences, around 50% being singletons. Each participant gave about 10 milliliters of peripheral blood. The data stem from a study of type 1 and type 2 diabetes patients. Study in general: Participants included type 1 and type 2 diabetes patients plus nondiabetic controls. Sequencing for the whole study yielded about 20 million paired-end reads.

Germline-derived CDR1 and CDR2 are DFQATT and SNEGSKA (reference sequence). This CDR3 contains 14 residues. V lost 0 bases to trimming and J lost 5 bases, with 14 bases between them. The sequence was collected from a man between 18 and 29 years old with type 2 diabetes. The sequenced sample was peripheral blood mononuclear cells (PBMCs). The chain combines TRBV20-1 with TRBJ2-7; the D gene is possibly TRBD2 (5 bases). This chain's CDR3 is CSARDEGNSHEQYF. The CDR3 nucleotides are TGCAGTGCTAGAGATGAGGGTAATAGCCACGAGCAGTACTTC.